The present entry profiles one T cell receptor (beta chain) with its context. A history of autoimmune disease or systemic immunosuppression excluded patients. The data are from a study of OX40 agonist ivuxolimab in advanced cancers. Study overall: Two patients with cutaneous melanoma and one with hepatocellular carcinoma, three in total, showed partial responses.

The repertoire was sequenced with immunoSEQ multiplex PCR; TCRdb's copy has only in-frame clones and lacks some. Found here are tens of thousands of clones, 75% to 95% of them singletons; the top ten hold roughly 6.9%. There are 15 residues in the CDR3. Germline CDR1 is SGHRS and CDR2 is YFSETQ. Trimming at V came to 0 bases and at J to 4 bases, leaving 6 bases not matched to a gene. The receptor comes from an adult with an advanced solid tumor such as melanoma, head and neck, liver or kidney cancer. The material sequenced was CD4+ or CD8+ T cells sorted from blood, taken in a trial of the OX40 agonist ivuxolimab. The J gene is TRBJ2-5, the V gene TRBV5-1, with 7 bases aligning to TRBD1. This chain's CDR3 is CASSLAGAGGETQYF. In DNA, the CDR3 is TGCGCCAGCAGCTTGGCCGGGGCAGGGGGAGAGACCCAGTACTTC.